This T cell receptor beta chain emerged from a study of blood T cell repertoires in COVID-19. The table came from immunoSEQ multiplex PCR; TCRdb's copy has only in-frame clones and leaves some out. The table includes some 150,000 clones, roughly 74% detected once. With 5 bases removed from V and 5 bases from J, the gap between germline ends came to 13 bases. Germline CDR1 is SGHVS and CDR2 is FNYEAQ. This CDR3 is 15 amino acids long. This clonotype was obtained from a woman of 80 years or more with acute or convalescent COVID-19. The sequencing sample was made of peripheral blood. V usage is TRBV7-6 and J usage is TRBJ1-6, with unresolved D. Written as DNA, the CDR3 is TGTGCCAGCAGCAGCGGGCGCGGAAATAATTCACCCCTCCACTTT. It specifies CASSSGRGNNSPLHF.